Sequencing of this TCR beta chain was carried out in a study of blood T cell repertoires in COVID-19. Method: immunoSEQ multiplex PCR; TCRdb's copy keeps in-frame clones and lacks some. There are over 200,000 clones in the sample; about 93% occur only once, and over 0.75% lies in the top ten. The CDR3 sequence is 16 residues long. Germline V lookup: CDR1 SGHNT, CDR2 YYREEE (reference sequence). V dropped 0 bases and J dropped 5 bases, with 18 bases sitting between them. The material sequenced was peripheral blood. The receptor was derived from a man aged 55 to 70 with COVID-19, enrolled during active disease. The rearrangement joins TRBV5-4 to TRBJ2-7; D possibly corresponds to TRBD1 (5 bases). CDR3 region: CASSLGWQGIGHEQYF. CDR3 DNA: TGTGCCAGCAGCTTGGGGTGGCAGGGCATAGGACACGAGCAGTACTTC.